Presented here are 21 T cell receptor beta chains from one specimen sequenced in a study of T cell repertoires in cytomegalovirus infection. A single record per CDR3 protein comes from TCRdb applying MiXCR to the reads. The data show about 300,000 distinct CDR3 sequences, about 9.1% seen once. The sequenced sample consisted of PBMCs. These receptors were obtained from a human donor in good health (CMV status not recorded). Some clones in this sample may be carry-over from other donors' samples.

This clonotype has only a few counts. V gene TRBV20-1 combines with J gene TRBJ2-1; 10 bases line up with TRBD1. The J segment lost 5 bases and the V segment lost 3 bases, leaving 4 bases of the junction unmatched. The germline V gene encodes CDR1 DFQATT and CDR2 SNEGSKA (reference sequence). The CDR3 has 14 amino acids. CDR3 sequence: CSASSGTGDNEQFF. The CDR3 DNA reads as TGCAGTGCTAGTTCCGGGACAGGGGACAATGAGCAGTTCTTC.

This clonotype was recorded many times. The chain has TRBV6-2 or TRBV6-3 and TRBJ2-7; TRBD1 is a possible D gene (6 bases). Between the trimmed V and J ends, which lost 5 bases and 4 bases, there was a span of 18 bases. The V gene's germline CDR1 is MNHEY and CDR2 SVGEGT. The CDR3 has 15 amino acids. The CDR3 DNA reads as TGTGCCAGCAGTCGACGGGACAAAGTGGCGTACGAGCAGTACGTC. Residues: CASSRRDKVAYEQYV.

This clonotype was detected ten times or more. The chain is built from TRBV2 and TRBJ2-7; perhaps TRBD2 as D (5 bases). Germline loops: CDR1 SNHLY, CDR2 FYNNEI. The CDR3 loop spans 14 amino acids. V was clipped by 3 bases and J by 4 bases, with 13 bases between them. CDR3: CASSDRGSPYEQYF. The CDR3, as DNA: TGTGCCAGCAGTGATCGGGGATCTCCGTACGAGCAGTACTTC.

This clonotype was counted many times. The gene calls are TRBV28 and TRBJ1-6; TRBD1 matches 7 bases. CDR1 MDHEN and CDR2 SYDVKM come from the germline V gene. CDR3 length equals 16 residues. V trimming: 2 bases; J trimming: 9 bases; junction bases outside the gene matches: 10. The CDR3: CASSLGLVQGVSPLHF. In DNA form, the CDR3 reads TGTGCCAGCAGTTTAGGTCTGGTCCAGGGGGTTTCACCCCTCCACTTT.

This clonotype was detected a few times. The V and J genes are TRBV14 and TRBJ1-1, with unresolved D. CDR3 length: 15 amino acids. CDR1 and CDR2 from the germline V gene are SGHDN and FVKESK. V lost 0 bases to trimming and J lost 1 base, with 9 bases between them. CDR3 coding DNA: TGTGCCAGCAGCCAAGATCCGAGACAGAACACTGAAGCTTTCTTT. Protein: CASSQDPRQNTEAFF.

This clonotype occurred many times. V and J are TRBV20-1 and TRBJ2-5; no clear D gene. Germline V gene sequence: CDR1 DFQATT, CDR2 SNEGSKA (reference sequence). The CDR3 length is 13 residues. V was pared by 5 bases and J by 7 bases, with 17 bases between. CDR3 sequence: CSAPDSFSGTQYF. Here the CDR3 DNA reads TGCAGTGCTCCCGACTCTTTTTCCGGGACCCAGTACTTC.

J is TRBJ1-5 and V is TRBV20-1; TRBD1 is a possible D gene (6 bases). The V end lost 4 bases, the J end lost 4 bases, and 14 bases lay between the germline ends. The CDR3 consists of 14 residues. Looked up from germline, CDR1 is DFQATT and CDR2 is SNEGSKA (reference sequence). As DNA, the CDR3 is TGCAGTGCTAAAAAGGACAGAAGAAATCAGCCCCAGCATTTT. Translation: CSAKKDRRNQPQHF.

This clonotype has only a few counts. The chain uses TRBV2 and TRBJ2-3; weak D call: TRBD2 (5 bases). V lost 5 bases to trimming and J lost 4 bases, with 13 bases between them. CDR3 length equals 14 residues. In germline, CDR1 is SNHLY, CDR2 FYNNEI. CDR3 loop: CASSHQRRADTQYF. For the CDR3, the DNA is TGTGCCAGCAGTCATCAAAGGCGGGCAGATACGCAGTATTTT.

This clonotype was found many times. The chain recombines TRBV10-3 with TRBJ2-1; D is uncertain. The CDR3 sequence is 12 residues long. With 6 bases removed from V and 8 bases from J, the gap between germline ends came to 11 bases. CDR1 is ENHRY, CDR2 SYGVKD, per germline. This chain's CDR3 is CAIRGSLDEQFF. The CDR3 DNA is TGTGCCATCAGGGGGTCCCTGGATGAGCAGTTCTTC.

This clonotype was observed at least ten times. This sequence joins TRBV28 and TRBJ1-2; D is unclear. The V end was cut by 4 bases, the J end by 1 base, with 10 bases between. CDR1 and CDR2 from the germline V gene are MDHEN and SYDVKM. This CDR3 has 14 residues. CDR3 sequence (DNA): TGTGCCAGCAGTTCCGGTGGCTATAACTATGGCTACACCTTC. Translating gives CASSSGGYNYGYTF.

This clonotype occurred many times. V usage is TRBV28 and J usage is TRBJ1-5; 10 bases are shared with TRBD1. The CDR3 runs to 18 residues. With 4 bases clipped from V and 4 bases from J, the junction kept 13 bases outside the gene matches. The germline V gene encodes CDR1 MDHEN and CDR2 SYDVKM. In nucleotides, the CDR3 is TGTGCCAGCAGTTCTACAAAGGGTCGGGACAGGGGAAATCAGCCCCAGCATTTT. Protein sequence: CASSSTKGRDRGNQPQHF.

This clonotype was recorded a few times. The chain employs TRBV28 and TRBJ1-4; no clear D. The V gene's germline CDR1 is MDHEN and CDR2 SYDVKM. Trimming removed 1 base at V and 2 bases at J, with 8 bases between. The CDR3 is made up of 15 amino acids. CDR3 sequence (DNA): TGTGCCAGCAGTTTATTGTGGGCGACTAATGAAAAACTGTTTTTT. Protein: CASSLLWATNEKLFF.

This chain connects TRBV20-1 to TRBJ1-6; tentative D call: TRBD1 (5 bases). Deletions cut 3 bases from V and 5 bases from J, with 17 bases between. CDR1 DFQATT and CDR2 SNEGSKA come from the germline V gene (reference sequence). The CDR3 consists of 16 residues. The CDR3 here is CSARGGGGFNNSPLHF. CDR3 coding DNA: TGCAGTGCTAGGGGGGGGGGGGGTTTTAATAATTCACCCCTCCACTTT.

A few counts support this clonotype. The J gene is TRBJ2-5, the V gene TRBV7-2, with D perhaps being TRBD1 or TRBD2 (5 bases each). The CDR3 consists of 15 residues. The ends were cut back, 4 bases at V and 5 bases at J, with 17 bases in the middle. CDR1 and CDR2 (germline): SGHTA, FQGNSA. CDR3 DNA sequence: TGTGCCAGCAGCTCCCGGGACGACGAACCGGAGACCCAGTACTTC. Translation gives CASSSRDDEPETQYF.

This clonotype was detected many times. The chain carries TRBV7-2 and TRBJ2-5, with 11 bases matching TRBD1. The CDR3 length is 15 residues. V trimming: 5 bases; J trimming: 5 bases; junction bases outside the gene matches: 7. CDR1 is SGHTA and CDR2 is FQGNSA in the germline V gene. The CDR3 sequence: CASSRGDRGGETQYF. CDR3 coding DNA: TGTGCCAGCAGCCGAGGGGACAGGGGGGGGGAGACCCAGTACTTC. The full variable domain, rest sourced from reference TRBV7-2 and TRBJ2-5, is GAGVSQSPSNKVTEKGKDVELRCDPISGHTALYWYRQSLGQGLEFLIYFQGNSAPDKSGLPSDRFSAERTGGSVSTLTIQRTQQEDSAVYLCASSRGDRGGETQYFGPGTRLLVL.

In this sample, this clonotype turned up a few times. The chain couples TRBV14 to TRBJ2-4; 10 nucleotides agree with TRBD1. V gave up 4 bases and J gave up 8 bases; unmatched junction bases: 8. CDR3 length equals 15 residues. Germline V gene data show CDR1 as SGHDN and CDR2 as FVKESK. The CDR3, as DNA: TGTGCCAGCAGCCGCGACAGGGGGCCCACCGACATTCAGTACTTC. Amino acids: CASSRDRGPTDIQYF.

The chain recombines TRBV4-1 with TRBJ2-3, with a weak D call TRBD1 (6 bases). Germline CDR1 reads MGHRA; CDR2 reads YSYEKL. The CDR3 covers 16 residues. V was clipped by 1 base and J by 7 bases, with 18 bases between them. CDR3 coding DNA: TGCGCCAGCAGCCAAGGCATTCTTCAGGGGCTTAATACGCAGTATTTT. It codes for CASSQGILQGLNTQYF.

This clonotype was observed many times. This chain uses TRBV2 with TRBJ2-3; 7 bases fit TRBD1. V shed 8 bases, J shed 0 bases, and the junction held 5 bases outside the gene matches. There are 14 residues in the CDR3. Germline V gives CDR1 SNHLY, CDR2 FYNNEI. The CDR3 DNA is TGTGCCAGCGGCACGACAGGGAGCACAGATACGCAGTATTTT. Translating it yields CASGTTGSTDTQYF.

This clonotype has ten or more counts. The J gene is TRBJ1-1, the V gene TRBV2; D unclear. V lost 6 bases, J lost 1 base, and 12 bases lay in between. The germline V gene has CDR1 SNHLY and CDR2 FYNNEI. The CDR3 covers 14 residues. CDR3 DNA sequence: TGTGCCAGCAGCGCCCGAGACAAGAACACTGAAGCTTTCTTT. The encoded protein is CASSARDKNTEAFF.

Only a few counts were recorded for this clonotype. The chain links TRBV27 to TRBJ1-5, with 9 bases fitting TRBD1. The CDR3 runs 14 residues. After removal of 5 bases from V and 4 bases from J, the junction contained 3 bases not matched to a gene. In germline, CDR1 is MNHEY, CDR2 SMNVEV (reference sequence). Here the CDR3 reads CASSGTGTNQPQHF. The CDR3 DNA follows: TGTGCCAGCAGTGGGACAGGGACTAATCAGCCCCAGCATTTT.

This clonotype was detected many times. The rearrangement uses TRBV11-3 and TRBJ2-1; D possibly uses TRBD1 or TRBD2 (5 bases each). Per germline, CDR1 SGHNT and CDR2 YENEEA. Trimming removed 5 bases from V and 7 bases from J, with 18 bases in between. The CDR3 covers 15 residues. CDR3 DNA sequence: TGTGCCAGCAGCGTAGGGACGTCGGGTATGAATGAGCAGTTCTTC. The encoded protein is CASSVGTSGMNEQFF. Full variable domain (rest looked up from reference TRBV11-3 and TRBJ2-1): EAGVVQSPRYKIIEKKQPVAFWCNPISGHNTLYWYLQNLGQGPELLIRYENEEAVDDSQLPKDRFSAERLKGVDSTLKIQPAELGDSAVYLCASSVGTSGMNEQFFGPGTRLTVL.